Presented here are 5 T cell receptor beta chains from one specimen sequenced in a study of cytomegalovirus exposure and HLA in healthy donors. 60 Vbeta and 13 Jbeta primers were used in PCR. Only in-frame clones appear in the TCRdb table, and some are missing; sequencing was by immunoSEQ multiplex PCR. Counted here are almost 200,000 clones, about four fifths occurring once; the ten biggest clones make up approximately 0.39%. The source material was PBMCs. The receptors come from a male donor in good health and CMV-seropositive.

This clone has a single count. DNA for the CDR3: TGTGCCATCTACCCGGGAGTCGGCTACGAGCAGTACTTC. Translation gives CAIYPGVGYEQYF. This chain links TRBV10-3 with TRBJ2-7, with a possible D match to TRBD2 (6 bases). Looked up from germline, CDR1 is ENHRY and CDR2 is SYGVKD. The length of the CDR3 is 13 residues. Trimming removed 8 bases at V and 3 bases at J, with 14 bases between.

The chain employs TRBV7-6 and TRBJ1-2; D perhaps matches TRBD1 (5 bases). Germline V gene data show CDR1 as SGHVS and CDR2 as FNYEAQ. V was shortened by 1 base and J by 7 bases, with 13 bases between the two germline ends. The CDR3 is 14 amino acids. The CDR3 nucleotides are TGTGCCAGCAGCTTAGAACGCGCAGGGCCTGGCTACACCTTC. It translates to CASSLERAGPGYTF.

The chain couples TRBV30 to TRBJ1-5, with 7 bases matching TRBD1. V shed 7 bases, J shed 0 bases, and the junction held 6 bases outside the gene matches. The CDR3 loop spans 14 amino acids. Per the germline V gene, CDR1 is GTSNPN and CDR2 is SVGIG (reference sequence). CDR3 protein: CASKTGASNQPQHF. CDR3 coding DNA: TGTGCCTCCAAAACAGGGGCTAGCAATCAGCCCCAGCATTTT.

The chain has TRBV6-5 and TRBJ1-2, with no clear D. V was cut by 0 bases and J by 4 bases, with 12 bases left in between. CDR1 is MNHEY, CDR2 SVGAGI, per germline. The length of the CDR3 is 15 residues. In DNA, the CDR3 is TGTGCCAGCAGTTACTCCCGCGGGTCAATCTATGGCTACACCTTC. Its translation is CASSYSRGSIYGYTF.

J is TRBJ1-6 and V is TRBV6-5; 9 bases match TRBD1. The junction had 5 bases not matched to a gene; V was cut back by 6 bases and J by 8 bases. This CDR3 is built from 14 residues. CDR1 and CDR2 (germline): MNHEY, SVGAGI. The CDR3 reads CASSRDRVDSPLHF. In DNA, the CDR3 is TGTGCCAGCAGCAGGGACAGGGTTGATTCACCCCTCCACTTT.